A selection of T cell receptor beta chains follows, all from one sample in a study of blood T cell repertoires in COVID-19. The method was immunoSEQ multiplex PCR; TCRdb's version includes in-frame clones alone and lacks a portion of them. The sample shows nearly 200,000 clones, 80% to 85% of them seen only once. Sequenced: PBMCs or T cells enriched from blood (not recorded which). The receptors were sampled from a man between 40 and 49 years old who had recovered from COVID-19. The CDR3 runs from the conserved cysteine through the conserved F or W. The D gene is left open where the match is weak. Clone size is stated in some rows and not others, as once, few, many or a class when expanded.

length: 13; size: -; V: TRBV4-2; J: TRBJ2-7; D: -; CDR3: CASSQDNGGSVYF; DNA: TGTGCCAGCAGCCAAGATAACGGCGGGTCGGTCTACTTC
length: 14; size: -; V: TRBV5-1; J: TRBJ2-3; D: -; CDR3: CASSLLMAADTQYF; DNA: TGCGCCAGCAGCTTGTTGATGGCGGCAGATACGCAGTATTTT
length: 14; size: few; V: TRBV5-1; J: TRBJ2-2; D: -; CDR3: CASSLVQDTGELFF; DNA: TGCGCCAGCAGCTTGGTACAGGACACCGGGGAGCTGTTTTTT
length: 15; size: -; V: TRBV9; J: TRBJ1-5; D: -; CDR3: CASSVGSGGDQPQHF; DNA: TGTGCCAGCAGCGTAGGATCGGGGGGCGATCAGCCCCAGCATTTT
length: 16; size: -; V: TRBV7-9; J: TRBJ1-2; D: -; CDR3: CASSLAGDLGGYGYTF; DNA: TGTGCCAGCAGCTTAGCGGGGGACCTAGGGGGCTATGGCTACACCTTC
length: 14; size: -; V: TRBV24-1; J: TRBJ1-2; D: -; CDR3: CATSDFGQIYGYTF; DNA: TGTGCCACCAGTGACTTTGGACAGATATATGGCTACACCTTC
length: 19; size: -; V: TRBV7-2; J: TRBJ2-1; D: TRBD2; CDR3: CASSLLWRKVGLAGVEQFF; DNA: TGTGCCAGCAGCTTATTATGGCGTAAGGTGGGACTAGCGGGGGTAGAGCAGTTCTTC
length: 10; size: few; V: TRBV19; J: TRBJ1-1; D: TRBD1; CDR3: CGTGNTEAFF; DNA: TGTGGGACAGGGAACACTGAAGCTTTCTTT
length: 14; size: -; V: TRBV6-5; J: TRBJ2-7; D: -; CDR3: CASSYSEAGNEQYF; DNA: TGTGCCAGCAGTTACTCTGAAGCCGGGAACGAGCAGTACTTC
length: 15; size: -; V: TRBV6-5; J: TRBJ1-2; D: -; CDR3: CASSYNSGGYYGYTF; DNA: TGTGCCAGCAGTTACAACTCGGGGGGGTACTATGGCTACACCTTC
length: 13; size: few; V: TRBV12-3/TRBV12-4; J: TRBJ2-7; D: -; CDR3: CASSNREGYEQYF; DNA: TGTGCCAGCAGTAACAGGGAAGGGTACGAGCAGTACTTC
length: 14; size: -; V: TRBV2; J: TRBJ1-5; D: TRBD1; CDR3: CASRFGTENQPQHF; DNA: TGTGCCAGCAGATTCGGGACAGAGAATCAGCCCCAGCATTTT
length: 11; size: -; V: TRBV10-3; J: TRBJ1-6; D: -; CDR3: CAISDLGALHF; DNA: TGTGCCATCAGTGATTTAGGGGCCCTCCACTTT
length: 15; size: -; V: TRBV7-9; J: TRBJ1-5; D: -; CDR3: CASSLVGGLNQPQHF; DNA: TGTGCCAGCAGCTTAGTCGGGGGTCTGAATCAGCCCCAGCATTTT
length: 15; size: -; V: TRBV10-3; J: TRBJ1-1; D: TRBD1; CDR3: CAITFNRGRYTEAFF; DNA: TGTGCCATCACCTTCAACAGGGGTAGGTACACTGAAGCTTTCTTT
length: 15; size: -; V: TRBV4-2; J: TRBJ2-3; D: TRBD2; CDR3: CASSPKRGVTDTQYF; DNA: TGTGCCAGCAGCCCCAAGCGGGGAGTGACAGATACGCAGTATTTT
length: 11; size: -; V: TRBV20-1; J: TRBJ2-1; D: -; CDR3: CSAEDAGEQFF; DNA: TGCAGTGCAGAGGATGCCGGTGAGCAGTTCTTC
length: 14; size: -; V: TRBV3-1/TRBV3-2; J: TRBJ1-2; D: -; CDR3: CASSQPGKGHGYTF; DNA: TGTGCCAGCAGCCAACCCGGAAAGGGGCATGGCTACACCTTC
length: 16; size: few; V: TRBV5-4; J: TRBJ2-3; D: TRBD2; CDR3: CASSFYLAGGTDTQYF; DNA: TGTGCCAGCAGCTTTTACCTAGCGGGGGGGACAGATACGCAGTATTTT
length: 16; size: -; V: TRBV2; J: TRBJ2-7; D: -; CDR3: CASSETSRGYSYEQYF; DNA: TGTGCCAGCAGTGAGACTTCGCGGGGTTACTCCTACGAGCAGTACTTC
length: 17; size: few; V: TRBV9; J: TRBJ2-1; D: TRBD2; CDR3: CASSVRAGGFTYNEQFF; DNA: TGTGCCAGCAGCGTCCGAGCGGGGGGGTTCACCTACAATGAGCAGTTCTTC
length: 14; size: -; V: TRBV28; J: TRBJ1-2; D: -; CDR3: CASSMTGKYYGYTF; DNA: TGTGCCAGCAGTATGACAGGAAAGTACTATGGCTACACCTTC
length: 16; size: -; V: TRBV2; J: TRBJ1-4; D: TRBD1; CDR3: CASRDRGLLGNEKLFF; DNA: TGTGCCAGCAGAGACAGGGGCCTTTTGGGAAATGAAAAACTGTTTTTT
length: 16; size: -; V: TRBV2; J: TRBJ1-6; D: TRBD1; CDR3: CASRTPDRGGYSPLHF; DNA: TGTGCCAGCAGGACCCCTGACAGGGGGGGTTACTCACCCCTCCACTTT
length: 13; size: -; V: TRBV5-1; J: TRBJ1-2; D: -; CDR3: CASSLGATYGYTF; DNA: TGCGCCAGCAGCTTAGGGGCTACCTATGGCTACACCTTC
length: 14; size: -; V: TRBV6-5; J: TRBJ1-1; D: -; CDR3: CASSWGRGNTEAFF; DNA: TGTGCCAGCAGTTGGGGCAGGGGGAACACTGAAGCTTTCTTT
length: 14; size: -; V: TRBV4-1; J: TRBJ2-7; D: TRBD1; CDR3: CASSPQGSTYEQYF; DNA: TGCGCCAGCAGCCCACAGGGGAGCACCTACGAGCAGTACTTC
length: 15; size: -; V: TRBV10-3; J: TRBJ2-7; D: TRBD1; CDR3: CAISGPGQNSYEQYF; DNA: TGTGCCATCAGTGGCCCGGGACAGAATTCATACGAGCAGTACTTC
length: 17; size: few; V: TRBV7-2; J: TRBJ2-1; D: -; CDR3: CASILYRGSGSYNEQFF; DNA: TGTGCCAGCATCCTATACAGGGGTAGCGGCTCCTACAATGAGCAGTTCTTC
length: 16; size: -; V: TRBV7-2; J: TRBJ1-5; D: TRBD1; CDR3: CASSPGGQGTNQPQHF; DNA: TGTGCCAGCAGCCCAGGAGGACAGGGAACGAATCAGCCCCAGCATTTT
length: 18; size: -; V: TRBV28; J: TRBJ1-5; D: TRBD1; CDR3: CASREHRGGLNSNQPQHF; DNA: TGTGCCAGCAGAGAACACAGGGGGGGCCTCAATAGCAATCAGCCCCAGCATTTT
length: 13; size: many; V: TRBV12-3/TRBV12-4; J: TRBJ1-2; D: -; CDR3: CASSHHRVVGYTF; DNA: TGTGCCAGCAGTCATCACAGGGTGGTGGGCTACACCTTC
length: 16; size: -; V: TRBV3-1/TRBV3-2; J: TRBJ2-2; D: TRBD2; CDR3: CASSQLGGGNTGELFF; DNA: TGTGCCAGCAGCCAGTTAGGCGGGGGGAACACCGGGGAGCTGTTTTTT
length: 13; size: -; V: TRBV27; J: TRBJ1-4; D: TRBD1; CDR3: CASSPGGREKLFF; DNA: TGTGCCAGCAGTCCAGGGGGTCGGGAAAAACTGTTTTTT
length: 14; size: -; V: TRBV6-6; J: TRBJ2-7; D: -; CDR3: CASSYDQVSYEQYF; DNA: TGTGCCAGCAGTTACGATCAGGTCTCCTACGAGCAGTACTTC
length: 13; size: -; V: TRBV13; J: TRBJ2-5; D: -; CDR3: CASSLGQEETQYF; DNA: TGTGCCAGCAGCTTAGGACAGGAAGAGACCCAGTACTTC
length: 11; size: -; V: TRBV12-3/TRBV12-4; J: TRBJ1-1; D: -; CDR3: CASSTGTEAFF; DNA: TGTGCCAGCAGTACAGGGACTGAAGCTTTCTTT